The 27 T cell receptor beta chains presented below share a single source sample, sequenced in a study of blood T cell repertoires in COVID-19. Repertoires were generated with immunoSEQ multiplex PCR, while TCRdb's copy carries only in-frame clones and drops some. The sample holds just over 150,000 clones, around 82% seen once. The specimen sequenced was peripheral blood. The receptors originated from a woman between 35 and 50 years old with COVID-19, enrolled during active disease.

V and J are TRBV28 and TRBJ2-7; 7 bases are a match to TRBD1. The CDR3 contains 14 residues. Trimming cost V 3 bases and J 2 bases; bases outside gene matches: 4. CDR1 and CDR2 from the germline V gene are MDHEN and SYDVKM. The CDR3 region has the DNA TGTGCCAGCAGTTTTCAAGGGGGCACCTACGAGCAGTACTTC. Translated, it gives CASSFQGGTYEQYF.

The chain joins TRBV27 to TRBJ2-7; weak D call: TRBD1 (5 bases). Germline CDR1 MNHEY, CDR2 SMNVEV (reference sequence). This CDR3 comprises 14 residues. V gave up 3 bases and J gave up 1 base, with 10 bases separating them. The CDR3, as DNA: TGTGCCAGCAGTTTTCTGGACAAGTCCTACGAGCAGTACTTC. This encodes CASSFLDKSYEQYF.

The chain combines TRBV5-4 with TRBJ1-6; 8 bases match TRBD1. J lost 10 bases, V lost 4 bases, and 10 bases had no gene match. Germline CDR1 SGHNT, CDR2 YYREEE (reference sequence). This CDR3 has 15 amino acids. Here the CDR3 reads CASSATGARESPLHF. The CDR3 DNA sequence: TGTGCCAGCAGCGCGACAGGGGCCCGGGAGTCACCCCTCCACTTT. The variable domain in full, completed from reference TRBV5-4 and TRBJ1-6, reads ETGVTQSPTHLIKTRGQQVTLRCSSQSGHNTVSWYQQALGQGPQFIFQYYREEENGRGNFPPRFSGLQFPNYSSELNVNALELDDSALYLCASSATGARESPLHFGNGTRLTVT.

The CDR3 is CASKGETGRNSPLHF. The CDR3 DNA is TGTGCCAGTAAGGGGGAGACAGGCAGGAATTCACCCCTCCACTTT. The chain combines TRBV19 with TRBJ1-6; TRBD1 might be the D (6 bases). CDR1 is LNHDA and CDR2 is SQIVND in the germline V gene (reference sequence). Trimming stripped 7 bases from V and 7 bases from J, with 17 bases between. The CDR3 contains 15 residues.

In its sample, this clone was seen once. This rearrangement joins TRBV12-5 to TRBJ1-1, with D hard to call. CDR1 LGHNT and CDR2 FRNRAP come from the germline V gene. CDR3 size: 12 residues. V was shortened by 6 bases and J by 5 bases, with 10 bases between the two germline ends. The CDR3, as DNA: TGTGCTAGTGGACAAGTCTCAACTGAAGCTTTCTTT. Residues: CASGQVSTEAFF.

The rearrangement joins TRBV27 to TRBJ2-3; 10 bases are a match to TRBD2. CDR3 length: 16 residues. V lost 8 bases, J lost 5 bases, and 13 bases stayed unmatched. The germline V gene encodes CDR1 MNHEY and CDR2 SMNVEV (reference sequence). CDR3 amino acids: CASHTGLAGVGDTQYF. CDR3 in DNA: TGTGCCAGCCACACAGGGCTAGCGGGGGTCGGAGATACGCAGTATTTT.

CDR3 protein: CASRTGSGELFF. The DNA for the CDR3 is TGCGCCAGCAGGACAGGGTCCGGGGAGCTGTTTTTT. The rearrangement joins TRBV5-1 to TRBJ2-2; 7 nucleotides match TRBD1. There are 12 residues in the CDR3. Germline CDR1 reads SGHRS; CDR2 reads YFSETQ. V dropped 5 bases and J dropped 6; count of bases not matched to a gene: 1. The full variable domain, its missing parts supplied by reference TRBV5-1 and TRBJ2-2, is KAGVTQTPRYLIKTRGQQVTLSCSPISGHRSVSWYQQTPGQGLQFLFEYFSETQRNKGNFPGRFSGRQFSNSRSEMNVSTLELGDSALYLCASRTGSGELFFGEGSRLTVL.

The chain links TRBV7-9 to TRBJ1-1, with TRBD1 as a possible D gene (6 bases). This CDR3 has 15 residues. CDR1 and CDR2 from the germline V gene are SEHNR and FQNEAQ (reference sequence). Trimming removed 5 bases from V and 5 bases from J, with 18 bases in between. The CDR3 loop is CASSHPGQGNTEAFF. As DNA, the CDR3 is TGTGCCAGCAGCCACCCCGGGCAGGGGAATACTGAAGCTTTCTTT.

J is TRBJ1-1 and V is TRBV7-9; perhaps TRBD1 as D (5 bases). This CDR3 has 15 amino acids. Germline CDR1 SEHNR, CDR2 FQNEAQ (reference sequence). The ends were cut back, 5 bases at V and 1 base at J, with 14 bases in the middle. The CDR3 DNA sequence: TGTGCCAGCAGCCCCCCCAGGGTGGGGAACACTGAAGCTTTCTTT. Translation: CASSPPRVGNTEAFF.

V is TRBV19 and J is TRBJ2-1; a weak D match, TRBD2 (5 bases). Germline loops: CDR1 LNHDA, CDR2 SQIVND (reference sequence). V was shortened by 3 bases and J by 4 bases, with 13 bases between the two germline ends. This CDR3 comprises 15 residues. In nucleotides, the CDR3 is TGTGCCAGTAGTATGGACTCTTCCCTTTACAATGAGCAGTTCTTC. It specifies CASSMDSSLYNEQFF.

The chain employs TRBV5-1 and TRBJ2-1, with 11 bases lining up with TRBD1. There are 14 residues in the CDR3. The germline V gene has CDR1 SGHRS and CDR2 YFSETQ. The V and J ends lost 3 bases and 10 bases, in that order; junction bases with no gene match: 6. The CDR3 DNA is TGCGCCAGCAGCTATGGACAGGGGGCTTGGGAGCAGTTCTTC. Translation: CASSYGQGAWEQFF.

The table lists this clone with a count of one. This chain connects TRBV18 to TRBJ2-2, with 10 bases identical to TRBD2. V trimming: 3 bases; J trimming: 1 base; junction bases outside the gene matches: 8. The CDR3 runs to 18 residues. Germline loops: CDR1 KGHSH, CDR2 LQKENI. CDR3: CASSPLWTSGRNTGELFF. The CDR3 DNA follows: TGTGCCAGCTCACCCTTATGGACTAGCGGACGGAACACCGGGGAGCTGTTTTTT. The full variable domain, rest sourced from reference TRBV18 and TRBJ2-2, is NAGVMQNPRHLVRRRGQEARLRCSPMKGHSHVYWYRQLPEEGLKFMVYLQKENIIDESGMPKERFSAEFPKEGPSILRIQQVVRGDSAAYFCASSPLWTSGRNTGELFFGEGSRLTVL.

The DNA of the CDR3 is TGTGCCACCGCCTTCTCTGGACAGCGACTATACAATGAGCAGTTCTTC. Encoded protein: CATAFSGQRLYNEQFF. The chain links TRBV24-1 to TRBJ2-1; a weak D match, TRBD1 (6 bases). The germline CDR1 and CDR2 sequences are KGHDR and SFDVKD. This CDR3 spans 16 amino acids. The V gene lost 9 bases and the J gene lost 4 bases, with 21 bases spanning the gap.

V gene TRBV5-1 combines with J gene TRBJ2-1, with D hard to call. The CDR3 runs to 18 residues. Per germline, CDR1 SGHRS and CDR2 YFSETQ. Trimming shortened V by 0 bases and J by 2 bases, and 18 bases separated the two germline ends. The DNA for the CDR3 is TGCGCCAGCAGCTTGGCGCAGCAGGCCCGTGTTACCTACAATGAGCAGTTCTTC. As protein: CASSLAQQARVTYNEQFF.

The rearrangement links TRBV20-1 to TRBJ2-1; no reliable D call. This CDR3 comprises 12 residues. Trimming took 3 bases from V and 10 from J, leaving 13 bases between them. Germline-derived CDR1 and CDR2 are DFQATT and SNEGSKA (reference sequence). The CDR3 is CSASPVIQEQFF. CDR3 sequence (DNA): TGCAGTGCTAGTCCCGTGATCCAGGAGCAGTTCTTC.

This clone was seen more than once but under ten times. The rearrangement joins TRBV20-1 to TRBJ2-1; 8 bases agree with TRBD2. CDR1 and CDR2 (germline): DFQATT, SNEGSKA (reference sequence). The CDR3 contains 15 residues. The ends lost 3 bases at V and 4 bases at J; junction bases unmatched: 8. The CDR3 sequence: CSASSLLAGYNEQFF. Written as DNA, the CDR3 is TGCAGTGCTAGTAGCTTGCTAGCGGGTTACAATGAGCAGTTCTTC.

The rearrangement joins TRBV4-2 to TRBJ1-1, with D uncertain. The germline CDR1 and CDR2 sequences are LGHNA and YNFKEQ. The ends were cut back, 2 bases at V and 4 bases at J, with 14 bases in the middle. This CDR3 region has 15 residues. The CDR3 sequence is CASSQTPTGSTEAFF. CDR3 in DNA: TGTGCCAGCAGCCAAACCCCCACGGGAAGCACTGAAGCTTTCTTT.

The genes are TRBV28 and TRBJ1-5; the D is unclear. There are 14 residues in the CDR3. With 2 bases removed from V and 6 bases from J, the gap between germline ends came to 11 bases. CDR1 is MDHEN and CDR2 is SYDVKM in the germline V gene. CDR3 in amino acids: CASSLPLRGQPQHF. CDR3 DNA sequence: TGTGCCAGCAGTTTACCCCTTCGGGGTCAGCCCCAGCATTTT.

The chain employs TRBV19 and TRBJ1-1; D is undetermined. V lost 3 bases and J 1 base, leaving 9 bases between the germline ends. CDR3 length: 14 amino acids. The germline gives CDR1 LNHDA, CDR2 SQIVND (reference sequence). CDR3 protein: CASSIGKQNTEAFF. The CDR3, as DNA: TGTGCCAGTAGTATCGGGAAACAGAACACTGAAGCTTTCTTT.

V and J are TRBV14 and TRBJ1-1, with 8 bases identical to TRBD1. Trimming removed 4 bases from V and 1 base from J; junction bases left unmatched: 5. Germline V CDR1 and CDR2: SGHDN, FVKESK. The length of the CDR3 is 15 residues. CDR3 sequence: CASSLSGGRNTEAFF. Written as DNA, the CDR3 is TGTGCCAGCAGCCTTTCAGGGGGCCGGAACACTGAAGCTTTCTTT. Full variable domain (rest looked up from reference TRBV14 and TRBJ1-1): EAGVTQFPSHSVIEKGQTVTLRCDPISGHDNLYWYRRVMGKEIKFLLHFVKESKQDESGMPNNRFLAERTGGTYSTLKVQPAELEDSGVYFCASSLSGGRNTEAFFGQGTRLTVV.

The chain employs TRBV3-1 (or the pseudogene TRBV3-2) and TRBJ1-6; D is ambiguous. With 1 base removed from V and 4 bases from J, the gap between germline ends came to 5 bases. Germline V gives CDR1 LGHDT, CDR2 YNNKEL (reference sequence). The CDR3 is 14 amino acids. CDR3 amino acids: CASSQGAYNSPLHF. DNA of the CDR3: TGTGCCAGCAGCCAAGGAGCTTATAATTCACCCCTCCACTTT.

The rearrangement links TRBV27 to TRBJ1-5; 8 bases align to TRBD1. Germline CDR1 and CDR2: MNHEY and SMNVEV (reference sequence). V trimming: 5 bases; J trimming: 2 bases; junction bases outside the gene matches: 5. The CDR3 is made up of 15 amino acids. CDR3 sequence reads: CASSRQGKGNQPQHF. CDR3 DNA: TGTGCCAGCAGTCGACAGGGGAAAGGCAATCAGCCCCAGCATTTT.

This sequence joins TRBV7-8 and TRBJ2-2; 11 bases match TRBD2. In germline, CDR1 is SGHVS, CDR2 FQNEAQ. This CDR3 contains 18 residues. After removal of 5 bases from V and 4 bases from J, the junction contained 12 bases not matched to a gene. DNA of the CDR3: TGTGCCAGCAGCCGCCGACTAGCGGGACTAACCCGCACCGGGGAGCTGTTTTTT. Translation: CASSRRLAGLTRTGELFF.

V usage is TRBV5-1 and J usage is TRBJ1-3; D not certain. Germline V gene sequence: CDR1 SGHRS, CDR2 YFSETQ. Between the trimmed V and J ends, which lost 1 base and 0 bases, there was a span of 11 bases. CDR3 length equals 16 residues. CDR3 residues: CASSLNPGLSGNTIYF. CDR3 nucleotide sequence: TGCGCCAGCAGCTTGAATCCAGGCCTCTCTGGAAACACCATATATTTT.

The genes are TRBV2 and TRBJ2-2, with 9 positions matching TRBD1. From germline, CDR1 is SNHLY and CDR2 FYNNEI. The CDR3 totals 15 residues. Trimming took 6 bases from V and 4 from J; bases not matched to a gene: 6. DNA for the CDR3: TGTGCCAGCAGAACCGGGACAGGGCTCACCGGGGAGCTGTTTTTT. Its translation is CASRTGTGLTGELFF. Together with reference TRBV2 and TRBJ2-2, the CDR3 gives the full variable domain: EPEVTQTPSHQVTQMGQEVILRCVPISNHLYFYWYRQILGQKVEFLVSFYNNEISEKSEIFDDQFSVERPDGSNFTLKIRSTKLEDSAMYFCASRTGTGLTGELFFGEGSRLTVL.

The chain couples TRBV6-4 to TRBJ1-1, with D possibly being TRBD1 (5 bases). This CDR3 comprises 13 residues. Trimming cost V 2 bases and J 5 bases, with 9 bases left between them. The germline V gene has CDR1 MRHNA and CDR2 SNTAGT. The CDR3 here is CASSDRGGTEAFF. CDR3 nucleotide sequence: TGTGCCAGCAGTGACAGGGGAGGAACTGAAGCTTTCTTT.

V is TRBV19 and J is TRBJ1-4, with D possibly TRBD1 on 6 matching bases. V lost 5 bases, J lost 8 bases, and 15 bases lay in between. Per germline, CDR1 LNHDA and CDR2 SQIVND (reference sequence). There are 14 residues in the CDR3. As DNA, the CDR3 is TGTGCCAGTAGTCTGTGGGGGCACGAGGAAAAACTGTTTTTT. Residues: CASSLWGHEEKLFF.